This TCR beta chain was documented in a study of blood T cell repertoires in COVID-19. Study information: Italy, Spain and the United States were the sources of the convalescent and acute COVID-19 samples.

Authors' data handling: Reference gene primer amplification yielded estimated nucleated cell counts. Profiling relied on immunoSEQ multiplex PCR, and the TCRdb table lists in-frame clones only, not all of them. That table is the source of V, J and clone size, and D and trimming were worked out from the DNA. The table has about 240,000 clones, around 86% seen once. This receptor was taken from a man aged 30-40 years who had recovered from COVID-19. The sample consisted of peripheral blood.

The CDR3 sequence is CASSRLGRGGEQFF. The CDR3, as DNA: TGTGCCAGCAGCCGCCTAGGACGGGGTGGTGAGCAGTTCTTC. The rearrangement links TRBV5-6 to TRBJ2-1; the D gene is possibly TRBD2 (5 bases). This CDR3 spans 14 amino acids. V lost 4 bases and J lost 9, with 17 bases in between. Germline lookup yields CDR1 SGHDT and CDR2 YYEEEE.